This TCR beta chain derives from a study of blood T cell repertoires in COVID-19. V was shortened by 1 base and J by 7 bases, with 7 bases between the two germline ends. The length of the CDR3 is 12 residues. The age range of participants was 18 to 89 years, with residence in more than 20 US areas. Produced via immunoSEQ multiplex PCR; TCRdb's table is partial and in-frame only. This table holds under 350,000 clones, about 86% found once. The V and J genes are TRBV12-3 or TRBV12-4 and TRBJ1-2; D is unresolved. The sequenced material came from PBMCs or T cells enriched from blood (not recorded which). This clonotype was obtained from a woman aged 40 to 50 with acute COVID-19. The CDR3 nucleotides read TGTGCCAGCAGTTTAGACCGGGTTGGCTACACCTTC. Residues: CASSLDRVGYTF.